Below, one TCR beta chain is given with its context. Its antigen is unidentified. The repertoire was sequenced with immunoSEQ multiplex PCR; TCRdb's copy has only in-frame clones and lacks some. The sample yields about 47,000 clones, approximately 83% seen once. Blood sampling was done at baseline, cycle 4 day 1, and cycle 7 day 1. The data belong to a study of OX40 agonist ivuxolimab in advanced cancers. Study-wide context: A diagnosis of hepatocellular carcinoma, melanoma, renal cell or head and neck cancer was present in dose-escalation patients. Overall study results and limits: By week 6 at 0.1 to 3.0 mg/kg, blood CD4+ and CD8+ T cells had expanded clonally. CD8+ T cells were the subset that, on average, had more expanded clones than CD4+.

The CDR3 is 15 residues long. Germline CDR1 and CDR2: SGHNT and YYREEE (reference sequence). With V trimmed by 9 bases and J by 5 bases, 9 bases remained unmatched. Sequenced material: CD4+ or CD8+ T cells sorted from blood, taken in a trial of the OX40 agonist ivuxolimab. V usage is TRBV5-4 and J usage is TRBJ1-6, with 9 bases matching TRBD1. The TCR originated in an adult with an advanced solid tumor such as melanoma, head and neck, liver or kidney cancer. Here the CDR3 reads CATRRDRGDNSPLHF. CDR3 coding DNA: TGTGCCACCCGGAGAGACAGGGGGGATAATTCACCCCTCCACTTT.